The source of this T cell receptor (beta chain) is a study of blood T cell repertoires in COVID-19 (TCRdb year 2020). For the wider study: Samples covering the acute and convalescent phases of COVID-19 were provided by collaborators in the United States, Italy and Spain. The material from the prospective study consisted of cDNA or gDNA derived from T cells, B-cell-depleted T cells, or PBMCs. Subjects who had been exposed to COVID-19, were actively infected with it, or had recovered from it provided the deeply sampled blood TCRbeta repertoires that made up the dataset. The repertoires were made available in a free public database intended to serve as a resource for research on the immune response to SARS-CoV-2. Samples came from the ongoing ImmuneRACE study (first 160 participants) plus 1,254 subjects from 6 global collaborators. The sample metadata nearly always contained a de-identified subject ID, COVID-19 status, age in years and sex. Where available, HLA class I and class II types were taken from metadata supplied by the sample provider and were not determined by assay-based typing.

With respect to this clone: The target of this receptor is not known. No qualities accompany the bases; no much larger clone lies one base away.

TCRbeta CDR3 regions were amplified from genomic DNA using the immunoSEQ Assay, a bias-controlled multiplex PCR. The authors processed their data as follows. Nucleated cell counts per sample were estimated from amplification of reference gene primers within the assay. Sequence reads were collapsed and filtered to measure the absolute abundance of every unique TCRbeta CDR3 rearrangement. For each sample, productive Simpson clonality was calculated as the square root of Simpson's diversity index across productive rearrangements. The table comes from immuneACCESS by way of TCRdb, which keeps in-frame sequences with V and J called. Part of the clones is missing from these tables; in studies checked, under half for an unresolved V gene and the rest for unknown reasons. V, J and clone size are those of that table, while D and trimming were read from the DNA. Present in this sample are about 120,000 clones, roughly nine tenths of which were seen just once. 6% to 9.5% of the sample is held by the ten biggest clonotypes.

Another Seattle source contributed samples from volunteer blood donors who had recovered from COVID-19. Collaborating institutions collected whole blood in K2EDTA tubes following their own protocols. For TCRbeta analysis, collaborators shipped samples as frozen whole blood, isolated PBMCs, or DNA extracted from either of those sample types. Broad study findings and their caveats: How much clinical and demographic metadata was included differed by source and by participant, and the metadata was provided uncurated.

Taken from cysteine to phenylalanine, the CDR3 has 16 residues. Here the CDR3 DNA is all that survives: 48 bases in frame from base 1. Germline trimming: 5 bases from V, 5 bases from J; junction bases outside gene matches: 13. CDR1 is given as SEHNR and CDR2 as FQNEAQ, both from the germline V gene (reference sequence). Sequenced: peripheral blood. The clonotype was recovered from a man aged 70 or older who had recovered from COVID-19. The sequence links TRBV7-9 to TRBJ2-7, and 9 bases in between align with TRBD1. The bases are TGTGCCAGCAGCGAACAGGGGGCGCGTAAACGCCACGAGCAGTACTTC. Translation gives CASSEQGARKRHEQYF.